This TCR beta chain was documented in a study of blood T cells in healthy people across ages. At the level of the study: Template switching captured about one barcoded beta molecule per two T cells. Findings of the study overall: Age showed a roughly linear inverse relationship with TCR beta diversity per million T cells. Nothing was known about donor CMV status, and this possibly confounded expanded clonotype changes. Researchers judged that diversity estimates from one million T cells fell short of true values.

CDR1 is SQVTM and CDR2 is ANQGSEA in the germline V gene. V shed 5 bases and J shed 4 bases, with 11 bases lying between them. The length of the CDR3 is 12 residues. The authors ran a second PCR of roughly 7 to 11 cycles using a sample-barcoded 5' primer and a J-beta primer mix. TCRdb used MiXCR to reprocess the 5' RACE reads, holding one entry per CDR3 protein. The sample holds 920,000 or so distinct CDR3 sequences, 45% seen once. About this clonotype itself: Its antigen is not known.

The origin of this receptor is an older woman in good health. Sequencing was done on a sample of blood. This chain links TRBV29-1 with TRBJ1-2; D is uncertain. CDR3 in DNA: TGCAGCGTTACGACAAGTAGCTATGGCTACACCTTC. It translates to CSVTTSSYGYTF.